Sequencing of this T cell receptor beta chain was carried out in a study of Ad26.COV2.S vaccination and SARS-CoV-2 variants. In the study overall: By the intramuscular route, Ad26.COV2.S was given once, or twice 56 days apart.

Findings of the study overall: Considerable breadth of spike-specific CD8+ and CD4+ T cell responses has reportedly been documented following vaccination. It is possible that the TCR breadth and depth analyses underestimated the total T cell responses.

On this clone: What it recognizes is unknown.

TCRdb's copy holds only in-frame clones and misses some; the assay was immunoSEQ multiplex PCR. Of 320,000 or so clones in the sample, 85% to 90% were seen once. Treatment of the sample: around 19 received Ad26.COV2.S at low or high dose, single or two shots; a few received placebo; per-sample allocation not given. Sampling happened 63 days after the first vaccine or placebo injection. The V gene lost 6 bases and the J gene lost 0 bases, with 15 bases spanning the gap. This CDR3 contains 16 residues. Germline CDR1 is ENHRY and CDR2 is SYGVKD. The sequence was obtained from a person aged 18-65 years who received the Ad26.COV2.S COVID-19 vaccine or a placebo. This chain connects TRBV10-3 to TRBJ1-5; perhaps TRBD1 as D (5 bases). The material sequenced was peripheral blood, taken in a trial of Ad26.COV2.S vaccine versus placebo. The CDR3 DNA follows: TGTGCCATCAGCGACTCACAGGTAAATAGCAATCAGCCCCAGCATTTT. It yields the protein CAISDSQVNSNQPQHF.